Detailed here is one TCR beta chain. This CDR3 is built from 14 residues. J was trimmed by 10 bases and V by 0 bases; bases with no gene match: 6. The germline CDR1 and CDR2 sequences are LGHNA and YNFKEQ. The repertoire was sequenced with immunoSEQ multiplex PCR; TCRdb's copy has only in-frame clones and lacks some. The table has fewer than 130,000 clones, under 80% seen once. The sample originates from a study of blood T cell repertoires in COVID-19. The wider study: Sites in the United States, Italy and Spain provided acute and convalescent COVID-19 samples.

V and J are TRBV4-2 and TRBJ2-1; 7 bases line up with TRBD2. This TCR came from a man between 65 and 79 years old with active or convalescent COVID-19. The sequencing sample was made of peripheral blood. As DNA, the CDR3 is TGTGCCAGCAGCCAAGATCGGGCTAGCGGCGAGCAGTTCTTC. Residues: CASSQDRASGEQFF.